These 29 T cell receptor beta chains share one sample of origin, sequenced in a study of blood T cells in healthy people across ages. Through a sample-barcoded 5' primer and a J-beta primer mix, a second PCR was run for roughly 6 to 11 cycles. Each CDR3 protein is one row after TCRdb ran MiXCR on the 5' RACE reads. The sample records some 700,000 distinct CDR3 sequences, 43% being singletons. The sequencing input was blood. The receptor source for this set is a woman aged 55-75 years in good health.

In this sample, this clonotype turned up many times. The chain carries TRBV10-2 and TRBJ2-7, with D possibly TRBD1 on 5 matching bases. V gave up 6 bases and J gave up 4 bases, with 10 bases separating them. The V gene's germline CDR1 is WSHSY and CDR2 SAAADI. CDR3 size: 12 residues. Here the CDR3 reads CASRSDSYEQYF. In DNA form, the CDR3 reads TGCGCCAGCAGGAGTGACAGTTACGAGCAGTACTTC.

CDR3 DNA sequence: TGTGCCAGCAGCTTAGGACAGGGCCTTAACTATGGCTACACCTTC. Translation: CASSLGQGLNYGYTF. The J gene is TRBJ1-2, the V gene TRBV7-2; the match to TRBD1 covers 7 bases. The length of the CDR3 is 15 residues. The junction had 3 bases not matched to a gene; V was cut back by 1 base and J by 1 base. The germline V gene has CDR1 SGHTA and CDR2 FQGNSA.

This clonotype has just a few counts. The chain has TRBV6-5 and TRBJ1-2; D perhaps matches TRBD1 (5 bases). This CDR3 is 14 amino acids long. Germline CDR1 MNHEY, CDR2 SVGAGI. V was clipped by 5 bases and J by 4 bases, with 14 bases between them. The CDR3 bases are TGTGCCAGCAGTCGACAGTTAAGCTTCTATGGCTACACCTTC. Encoded protein: CASSRQLSFYGYTF.

This chain connects TRBV9 to TRBJ2-2, with 8 bases lining up with TRBD1. Germline V gives CDR1 SGDLS, CDR2 YYNGEE. V lost 1 base to trimming and J lost 3 bases; unmatched junction nucleotides: 2. The CDR3 runs 15 residues. The CDR3 sequence is CASSVSQGDTGELFF. CDR3 in DNA: TGTGCCAGCAGCGTATCACAGGGGGACACCGGGGAGCTGTTTTTT.

This clonotype was observed a handful of times. V and J are TRBV3-1 and TRBJ1-2; D may be TRBD1 (5 bases). The CDR3 is made up of 14 amino acids. V lost 5 bases and J 4 bases, leaving 14 bases between the germline ends. The germline CDR1 and CDR2 sequences are LGHDT and YNNKEL (reference sequence). The CDR3 region is CASSGDPGPYGYTF. As DNA, the CDR3 is TGTGCCAGCAGCGGGGACCCTGGTCCCTATGGCTACACCTTC.

This clonotype was picked up a small number of times. This may arise from a read error, as a much more abundant clone is one base away. The chain employs TRBV12-3 or TRBV12-4 and TRBJ2-5; TRBD2 agrees at 9 bases. The J call could be wrong; TRBJ2-1 is a better fit for the DNA end. CDR3 length equals 16 residues. CDR3 nucleotides: TGTGCCAGCAACCCGTTGGTCGGCGGGGGGGAAGAGACCCAGTTCTTC. Protein: CASNPLVGGGEETQFF.

This clonotype was observed many times. The V call is TRBV27, the J call TRBJ2-1; TRBD2 matches at 10 bases. This CDR3 region has 16 residues. With 2 bases clipped from V and 8 bases from J, the junction kept 9 bases outside the gene matches. Germline-derived CDR1 and CDR2 are MNHEY and SMNVEV (reference sequence). CDR3 coding DNA: TGTGCCAGCAGTTTAGGACTAGCGGTGTGGCGAGATGAGCAGTTCTTC. It translates to CASSLGLAVWRDEQFF.

The genes are TRBV13 and TRBJ2-6; weak D call: TRBD2 (5 bases). Germline CDR1 is PRHDT and CDR2 is FYEKMQ (reference sequence). V dropped 3 bases and J dropped 0 bases, with 12 bases sitting between them. The CDR3 length is 17 residues. The CDR3 reads CASSFGLPGSGANVLTF. DNA of the CDR3: TGTGCCAGCAGCTTCGGACTTCCCGGCTCTGGGGCCAACGTCCTGACTTTC.

V is TRBV11-2 and J is TRBJ2-5; TRBD2 matches 9 bases. CDR3 length: 14 residues. Germline V lookup: CDR1 SGHAT, CDR2 FQNNGV. Trimming removed 5 bases from V and 3 bases from J; junction bases left unmatched: 4. CDR3 bases: TGTGCCAGCAGCCTAGCGGGACCAAAAGAGACCCAGTACTTC. Residues: CASSLAGPKETQYF. Full variable domain (remainder filled in from reference TRBV11-2 and TRBJ2-5): EAGVAQSPRYKIIEKRQSVAFWCNPISGHATLYWYQQILGQGPKLLIQFQNNGVVDDSQLPKDRFSAERLKGVDSTLKIQPAKLEDSAVYLCASSLAGPKETQYFGPGTRLLVL.

The J gene is TRBJ2-6, the V gene TRBV5-1; TRBD1 is a possible D gene (5 bases). Germline values: CDR1 SGHRS, CDR2 YFSETQ. Trimming removed 3 bases at V and 0 bases at J, with 10 bases between. The CDR3 extends over 16 amino acids. CDR3 nucleotide sequence: TGCGCCAGCAGCTCCACAGGAAACTCTGGGGCCAACGTCCTGACTTTC. Translation gives CASSSTGNSGANVLTF.

The chain carries TRBV6-1 and TRBJ2-7; no firm D call. Germline V gene lookup returns CDR1 MNHNS and CDR2 SASEGT. The CDR3 extends over 15 amino acids. The V end was cut by 6 bases, the J end by 0 bases, with 15 bases between. CDR3 sequence (DNA): TGTGCCAGCAGAGAGAGGTACGTTAGCTCCTACGAGCAGTACTTC. It is translated as CASRERYVSSYEQYF.

The rearrangement joins TRBV6-1 to TRBJ2-1, with D tentatively TRBD1 (6 bases). CDR3 length: 15 residues. The germline gives CDR1 MNHNS, CDR2 SASEGT. The germline V and J ends were trimmed by 6 bases and 4 bases, with 16 bases remaining between them. CDR3 sequence: CASSDDWGRYNEQFF. CDR3 nucleotides: TGTGCCAGCAGCGACGACTGGGGGCGTTACAATGAGCAGTTCTTC.

This clonotype came up a few times. The chain joins TRBV1 to TRBJ2-5; the table's D call, TRBD2, was not checked against the DNA. TRBV1 is recorded as a pseudogene. The CDR3 spans 16 residues. This CDR3 is CTSSHYLAGPHETQYF. The CDR3 region has the DNA TGCACCAGCAGCCACTATCTAGCGGGCCCCCATGAGACCCAGTACTTC.

Many counts were recorded for this clonotype. The CDR3 region is CASSYSSAQETQYF. In DNA, the CDR3 is TGTGCCAGCAGTTACTCGTCAGCCCAAGAGACCCAGTACTTC. The chain couples TRBV6-5 to TRBJ2-5, with D uncertain. The CDR3 sequence is 14 residues long. V was clipped by 0 bases and J by 1 base, with 6 bases between them. The V gene's germline CDR1 is MNHEY and CDR2 SVGAGI.

This clonotype was observed a single time. Because it lacks the conserved phenylalanine or tryptophan at the end, this CDR3 is likely a read error. This chain connects TRBV5-1 to TRBJ2-7, with no clear D. This CDR3 has 11 amino acids. Between the trimmed V and J ends, which lost 1 base and 2 bases, there was a span of 1 base. CDR1 and CDR2 (germline): SGHRS, YFSETQ. The CDR3 here is CASSLTYEQYL. DNA of the CDR3: TGCGCCAGCAGCTTGACCTACGAGCAGTACCTC.

This chain connects TRBV6-5 to TRBJ2-7, with 8 bases matching TRBD1. CDR3 length: 15 amino acids. Germline assignment: CDR1 MNHEY and CDR2 SVGAGI. V was clipped by 2 bases and J by 7 bases; unmatched bases: 10. CDR3 residues: CASSYGTGSYNEQYF. CDR3 bases: TGTGCCAGCAGTTACGGGACAGGCTCCTACAATGAGCAGTACTTC.

The gene calls are TRBV18 and TRBJ2-1; 7 bases agree with TRBD1. V lost 2 bases to trimming and J lost 0 bases; unmatched junction nucleotides: 4. Germline V gives CDR1 KGHSH, CDR2 LQKENI. The CDR3 loop spans 16 amino acids. The DNA of the CDR3 is TGTGCCAGCTCACCAACCGACAGGGCCTCCTACAATGAGCAGTTCTTC. Translation gives CASSPTDRASYNEQFF.

The chain carries TRBV27 and TRBJ2-1; no clear D. V shed 5 bases and J shed 9 bases, with 17 bases lying between them. This CDR3 spans 14 amino acids. The V gene's germline CDR1 is MNHEY and CDR2 SMNVEV (reference sequence). The CDR3 is CASSRTSPSCEQFF. DNA of the CDR3: TGTGCCAGCAGTCGAACCTCCCCTAGTTGTGAGCAGTTCTTC.

J is TRBJ2-1 and V is TRBV7-9, with 10 nucleotides matching TRBD2. J was trimmed by 6 bases and V by 1 base; bases with no gene match: 12. The germline CDR1 and CDR2 sequences are SEHNR and FQNEAQ (reference sequence). The CDR3 spans 18 residues. The CDR3 here is CASSLDFGFASGSNEQFF. The CDR3 DNA sequence: TGTGCCAGCAGCTTAGATTTTGGGTTTGCTAGCGGGAGCAATGAGCAGTTCTTC.

The chain recombines TRBV7-6 with TRBJ2-3, with 9 bases aligning to TRBD2. Germline V CDR1 and CDR2: SGHVS, FNYEAQ. J was trimmed by 0 bases and V by 0 bases; bases with no gene match: 4. The CDR3 extends over 17 amino acids. Here the CDR3 reads CASSLAAGGSSTDTQYF. The DNA of the CDR3 is TGTGCCAGCAGCTTAGCGGCGGGGGGGTCAAGCACAGATACGCAGTATTTT.

CDR3 bases: TGTGCCACCAGTGATTCGGGACAGGGGGCTTTCAATCAGCCCCAGCATTTT. This codes for CATSDSGQGAFNQPQHF. The gene calls are TRBV24-1 and TRBJ1-5; 12 nucleotides agree with TRBD1. Germline assignment: CDR1 KGHDR and CDR2 SFDVKD. The V and J ends lost 2 bases and 3 bases, in that order; junction bases with no gene match: 4. The CDR3 has 17 residues.

Details on this clonotype: The junction departs from the called germline gene at one end, perhaps through a read error. This chain links TRBV15 with TRBJ2-5, with TRBD2 matching 13 bases. The CDR3 totals 15 residues. Germline V gene data show CDR1 as LNHNV and CDR2 as YYDKDF (reference sequence). The CDR3 reads CTTRGTSGDQETQYF. The CDR3, as DNA: TGTACCACCCGTGGGACTAGCGGGGACCAAGAGACCCAGTACTTC.

This clonotype was seen ten or more times. The chain couples TRBV7-9 to TRBJ2-5; tentative D call: TRBD1 (5 bases). This CDR3 is 14 amino acids long. Trimming cost V 5 bases and J 4 bases, with 14 bases left between them. Germline lookup yields CDR1 SEHNR and CDR2 FQNEAQ (reference sequence). The CDR3 loop reads CASSPPGQGETQYF. The CDR3 DNA is TGTGCCAGCAGCCCTCCCGGGCAGGGAGAGACCCAGTACTTC.

The J gene is TRBJ2-1, the V gene TRBV6-2 or TRBV6-3; 7 bases are a match to TRBD2. This CDR3 spans 19 amino acids. V lost 0 bases to trimming and J lost 7 bases; unmatched junction nucleotides: 18. Germline V gene lookup returns CDR1 MNHEY and CDR2 SVGEGT. The CDR3 region has the DNA TGTGCCAGCAGTTACTCGATTCTATTTGTTCGGCGGGAGAATAATGAGCAGTTCTTC. Its translation is CASSYSILFVRRENNEQFF.

As regards this clonotype: The junction differs from germline at one of its ends, possibly a read error. The rearrangement joins TRBV5-6 to TRBJ1-5; D is uncertain. This CDR3 has 17 residues. Germline CDR1 and CDR2: SGHDT and YYEEEE. CDR3 DNA sequence: TGTGCCAGCAGCTTGCTCGCAGGAACCGTGCGCAATCAGCCACAGCATTTT. It codes for CASSLLAGTVRNQPQHF.

The chain is built from TRBV9 and TRBJ2-1, with 9 bases matching TRBD2. The length of the CDR3 is 17 residues. Per the germline V gene, CDR1 is SGDLS and CDR2 is YYNGEE. Trimming took 0 bases from V and 6 from J; bases not matched to a gene: 10. The CDR3: CASSVVGAGGPSNEQFF. In DNA, the CDR3 is TGTGCCAGCAGCGTAGTGGGGGCGGGAGGGCCATCCAATGAGCAGTTCTTC.

J is TRBJ1-1 and V is TRBV30; the match to TRBD1 covers 10 bases. The CDR3 is made up of 14 amino acids. Germline CDR1 is GTSNPN and CDR2 is SVGIG (reference sequence). Losses at the gene ends were 5 bases for V and 2 bases for J; bases not matched to a gene: 5. CDR3 sequence (DNA): TGTGCCTGGGGTATGACAGGGGGCAACACTGAAGCTTTCTTT. Its protein product is CAWGMTGGNTEAFF.

This chain uses TRBV13 with TRBJ2-3; no clear D gene. V was cut by 2 bases and J by 8 bases, with 8 bases left in between. The V gene's germline CDR1 is PRHDT and CDR2 FYEKMQ (reference sequence). There are 12 residues in the CDR3. The chain's CDR3 is CASSLPRSTQYF. The CDR3 DNA is TGTGCCAGCAGCTTACCCCGATCTACGCAGTATTTT.

V and J are TRBV15 and TRBJ2-3; 8 bases are shared with TRBD2. After removal of 1 base from V and 0 bases from J, the junction contained 6 bases not matched to a gene. This CDR3 region has 17 residues. The V gene's germline CDR1 is LNHNV and CDR2 YYDKDF (reference sequence). The CDR3 nucleotides are TGTGCCACCAGCAGAGCGGGGGCTAGCGGGAGCACAGATACGCAGTATTTT. This sequence encodes CATSRAGASGSTDTQYF.